Following are 12 T cell receptor beta chains from one sample sequenced in a study of T cells after yellow fever vaccination. TCRdb passed the 5' RACE reads through MiXCR, listing each CDR3 protein once. The sample gives approximately 150,000 distinct CDR3 sequences, 7% to 9% of which show up once; roughly 0.77% is in the top ten. This sample comprised CD4+ T cells sorted from PBMCs, obtained 5 days after the yellow fever booster vaccination. These receptor sequences come from a man aged 25-45 years who received the YFV17D yellow fever vaccine.

This clonotype was seen many times. The chain combines TRBV5-6 with TRBJ2-3; D ambiguous. From germline, CDR1 is SGHDT and CDR2 YYEEEE. CDR3 size: 16 residues. V dropped 4 bases and J dropped 6 bases, with 21 bases sitting between them. CDR3 loop: CASSLPWPQQADTQYF. CDR3 coding DNA: TGTGCCAGCAGCCTCCCCTGGCCCCAGCAGGCGGATACGCAGTATTTT.

Only a few counts were recorded for this clonotype. The J gene is TRBJ2-3, the V gene TRBV27, with TRBD2 matching over 16 bases. In germline, CDR1 is MNHEY, CDR2 SMNVEV (reference sequence). The V segment lost 6 bases and the J segment 9 bases; nucleotides outside the gene matches: 9. This CDR3 has 16 amino acids. In DNA, the CDR3 is TGTGCCAGCAGCCCCGGAGGGACTAGCGGGGGGGGGACGCAGTATTTT. It codes for CASSPGGTSGGGTQYF.

This clonotype was found many times. The chain carries TRBV28 and TRBJ2-7, with 7 bases aligning to TRBD1. In germline, CDR1 is MDHEN, CDR2 SYDVKM. V dropped 6 bases and J dropped 1; count of bases not matched to a gene: 3. The CDR3 has 13 residues. CDR3 protein: CASRTGNSYEQYF. Written as DNA, the CDR3 is TGTGCCAGCAGGACAGGGAATTCCTACGAGCAGTACTTC.

This clonotype showed up many times. The chain links TRBV12-3 or TRBV12-4 to TRBJ1-1; the match to TRBD1 covers 9 bases. V trimming: 7 bases; J trimming: 7 bases; junction bases outside the gene matches: 7. The CDR3 is 13 residues long. The chain's CDR3 is CASNAQGASEAFF. DNA of the CDR3: TGTGCCAGCAATGCACAGGGGGCGAGTGAAGCTTTCTTT.

This clonotype was detected many times. The chain combines TRBV6-5 with TRBJ2-7, with D tentatively TRBD2 (6 bases). V was clipped by 5 bases and J by 6 bases, with 26 bases between them. Looked up from germline, CDR1 is MNHEY and CDR2 is SVGAGI. This CDR3 has 17 residues. This chain's CDR3 is CASSHYSGPNRRSEQYF. The CDR3, as DNA: TGTGCCAGCAGTCACTATAGCGGCCCCAACCGCCGGAGCGAGCAGTACTTC.

This clonotype was recorded at least ten times. The chain couples TRBV7-2 to TRBJ2-3, with D possibly TRBD2 on 6 matching bases. V was cut by 3 bases and J by 2 bases, with 12 bases left in between. The CDR3 is 15 amino acids. Germline V gene sequence: CDR1 SGHTA, CDR2 FQGNSA. CDR3 residues: CASSFAGYVTDTQYF. As DNA, the CDR3 is TGTGCCAGCAGCTTCGCGGGATATGTCACAGATACGCAGTATTTT. Full variable domain (missing parts from reference TRBV7-2 and TRBJ2-3): GAGVSQSPSNKVTEKGKDVELRCDPISGHTALYWYRQSLGQGLEFLIYFQGNSAPDKSGLPSDRFSAERTGGSVSTLTIQRTQQEDSAVYLCASSFAGYVTDTQYFGPGTRLTVL.

This clonotype was observed many times. The chain employs TRBV20-1 and TRBJ1-1; D might be TRBD1 (5 bases). The CDR3 spans 14 residues. The ends were cut back, 3 bases at V and 1 base at J, with 12 bases in the middle. In germline, CDR1 is DFQATT, CDR2 SNEGSKA (reference sequence). The CDR3 is CSARIRTRNTEAFF. CDR3 nucleotides: TGCAGTGCTAGGATCCGGACAAGGAACACTGAAGCTTTCTTT.

Many counts were recorded for this clonotype. V is TRBV20-1 and J is TRBJ2-7; TRBD1 agrees at 8 bases. Per germline, CDR1 DFQATT and CDR2 SNEGSKA (reference sequence). This CDR3 contains 12 residues. The V gene end was trimmed by 3 bases and the J gene end by 5 bases; junction bases not matched to a gene: 3. CDR3 in amino acids: CSASQGAHEQYF. The CDR3 nucleotides read TGCAGTGCTAGCCAGGGGGCCCACGAGCAGTACTTC.

This clonotype was detected many times. The chain recombines TRBV20-1 with TRBJ2-7; D is undetermined. The germline gives CDR1 DFQATT, CDR2 SNEGSKA (reference sequence). CDR3 size: 14 residues. Trimming left V 1 base short and J 0 bases short, with 10 bases between. The CDR3 DNA reads TGCAGTGCTAGAGCTAGGACGGTCTCCTACGAGCAGTACTTC. Its translation: CSARARTVSYEQYF.

This clonotype was counted ten times or more. The chain links TRBV7-2 to TRBJ2-2; D is unclear. The V gene's germline CDR1 is SGHTA and CDR2 FQGNSA. This CDR3 contains 16 residues. V was trimmed by 5 bases and J by 2 bases, leaving 15 bases between them. CDR3 nucleotides: TGTGCCAGCAGCCGTCAACCACGTATTAACACCGGGGAGCTGTTTTTT. Protein sequence: CASSRQPRINTGELFF.

Note on this clonotype: This sequence may be a read error, since a much larger clone differs from it by one base. This chain joins TRBV11-1 and TRBJ2-1; 11 bases line up with TRBD2. The V gene's germline CDR1 is SGHAT and CDR2 FQDESV (reference sequence). The CDR3 runs 18 residues. The CDR3 nucleotides read TGTGCCAGCAGCCCCGGGACTAGCGGCCCGAGCTCCTTCAATGAGCAGTTCTTC. This codes for CASSPGTSGPSSFNEQFF.

This clonotype was seen many times. The chain uses TRBV10-3 and TRBJ2-1, with TRBD2 matching 9 bases. J was trimmed by 9 bases and V by 2 bases; bases with no gene match: 5. Per germline, CDR1 ENHRY and CDR2 SYGVKD. CDR3 length equals 14 residues. CDR3 sequence reads: CAISEQSSGIEQFF. CDR3 DNA: TGTGCCATCAGTGAGCAGTCTAGCGGGATTGAGCAGTTCTTC.